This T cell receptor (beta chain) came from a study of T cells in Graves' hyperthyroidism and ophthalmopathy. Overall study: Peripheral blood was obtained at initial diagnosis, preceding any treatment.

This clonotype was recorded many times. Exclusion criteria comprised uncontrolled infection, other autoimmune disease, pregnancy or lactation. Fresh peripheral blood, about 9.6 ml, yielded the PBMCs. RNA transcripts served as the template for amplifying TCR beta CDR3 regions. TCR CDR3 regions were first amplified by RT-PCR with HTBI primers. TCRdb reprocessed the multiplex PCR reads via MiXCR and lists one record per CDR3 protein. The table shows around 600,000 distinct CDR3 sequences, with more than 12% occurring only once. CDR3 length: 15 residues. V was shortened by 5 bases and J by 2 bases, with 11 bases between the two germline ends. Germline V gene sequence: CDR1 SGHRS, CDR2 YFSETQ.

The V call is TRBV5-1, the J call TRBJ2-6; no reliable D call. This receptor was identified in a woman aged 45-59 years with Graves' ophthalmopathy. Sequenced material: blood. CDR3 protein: CASRSRLAGANVLTF. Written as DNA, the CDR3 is TGCGCCAGCAGGTCCAGACTTGCTGGGGCCAACGTCCTGACTTTC.